Each of the 5 T cell receptor beta chains below was sequenced from the same sample in a study of T cells in Graves' hyperthyroidism and ophthalmopathy. Researchers took RNA transcripts and amplified the TCR beta CDR3 regions from them. Initially, a first-round RT-PCR of the TCR CDR3 employed the HTBI primer set. MiXCR was run by TCRdb on the multiplex PCR reads, yielding one entry per CDR3 protein. The sample lists approximately 690,000 distinct CDR3 sequences; less than 25% were seen once. Sample: blood. These receptors were obtained from a man aged 30-40 years with Graves' ophthalmopathy.

This clonotype was counted ten times or more. This rearrangement joins TRBV29-1 to TRBJ1-5; D not certain. V lost 3 bases and J lost 1, with 7 bases in between. This CDR3 spans 13 amino acids. Germline V gene sequence: CDR1 SQVTM, CDR2 ANQGSEA. CDR3 loop: CSVEVGSNQPQHF. In nucleotides, the CDR3 is TGCAGCGTTGAGGTGGGGAGCAATCAGCCCCAGCATTTT.

This chain's CDR3 is CASTWWQGEKLFF. CDR3 bases: TGTGCCAGTACCTGGTGGCAAGGAGAAAAACTGTTTTTT. The rearrangement joins TRBV19 to TRBJ1-4; unclear D gene. The CDR3 spans 13 residues. V dropped 7 bases and J dropped 8 bases, with 14 bases sitting between them. The germline V gene has CDR1 LNHDA and CDR2 SQIVND (reference sequence).

This clonotype was picked up many times. A junction boundary mismatches the germline segment, possibly from a read error. The V and J genes are TRBV28 and TRBJ2-1; D not resolved. The length of the CDR3 is 18 residues. Germline CDR1 and CDR2: MDHEN and SYDVKM. The CDR3 region has the DNA TGTGCCAGCAGCTTATGGACGACGAATACCGTACCCTACAATGAGCAGTTCTTC. Translated, it gives CASSLWTTNTVPYNEQFF.

The sample holds a few counts of this clonotype. The rearrangement uses TRBV19 and TRBJ1-5, with unresolved D. The CDR3 is made up of 13 amino acids. With 7 bases removed from V and 0 bases from J, the gap between germline ends came to 7 bases. CDR1 LNHDA and CDR2 SQIVND come from the germline V gene (reference sequence). Here the CDR3 reads CASMTDSNQPQHF. In nucleotides, the CDR3 is TGTGCCAGTATGACCGATAGCAATCAGCCCCAGCATTTT.

Many counts were recorded for this clonotype. This chain links TRBV3-1 with TRBJ2-7; D could derive from TRBD1 or TRBD2 (5 bases each). V gave up 4 bases and J gave up 7 bases, with 17 bases separating them. The germline gives CDR1 LGHDT, CDR2 YNNKEL (reference sequence). The CDR3 is made up of 14 amino acids. CDR3 nucleotides: TGTGCCAGCAGCCGAATCGGGGCCCCCGGAGAGCAGTACTTC. It encodes CASSRIGAPGEQYF.